This is a list of T cell receptor beta chains from one sample in a study of Ad26.COV2.S vaccination and SARS-CoV-2 variants. Generated by immunoSEQ multiplex PCR, the TCRdb table keeps only in-frame clones and is missing some. The sample has approximately 300,000 clones, about 85% seen once; the top ten hold 2% to 2.5%. This sample comprised peripheral blood, obtained in a trial of Ad26.COV2.S vaccine versus placebo. Source of these receptors: a person between 18 and 65 years old who received the Ad26.COV2.S COVID-19 vaccine or a placebo. CDR3s include the opening cysteine and the closing phenylalanine or tryptophan. Fields, in order: CDR3 DNA, CDR3 protein, clone size, CDR3 length, V gene, D gene, J gene. D genes are given only for firm matches. Rows may omit the clone size; those that give it use once, few, many or a size class.

CDR3 DNA: TGTGCCAGCAGCTTGGACCCCGAAACAGGGATTAACATTCAGTACTTC
CDR3 protein: CASSLDPETGINIQYF
clone size: .
CDR3 length: 16
V gene: TRBV5-4
D gene: .
J gene: TRBJ2-4

CDR3 DNA: TGCGCCAGCAGCTATGGGACAGTTCAAGAGACCCAGTACTTC
CDR3 protein: CASSYGTVQETQYF
clone size: .
CDR3 length: 14
V gene: TRBV5-1
D gene: TRBD1
J gene: TRBJ2-5

CDR3 DNA: TGTGCCAGCAGCTTAAGAGGGGCTGGCTACGAGCAGTACTTC
CDR3 protein: CASSLRGAGYEQYF
clone size: .
CDR3 length: 14
V gene: TRBV7-3
D gene: .
J gene: TRBJ2-7

CDR3 DNA: TGTGCCAGCAGCTTAGGAGGAGGGCCAGGAGAGCAGTTCTTC
CDR3 protein: CASSLGGGPGEQFF
clone size: .
CDR3 length: 14
V gene: TRBV7-2
D gene: .
J gene: TRBJ2-1

CDR3 DNA: TGTGCTAGTGGTTTGGTAACAATGGGGGGCACTGAAGCTTTCTTT
CDR3 protein: CASGLVTMGGTEAFF
clone size: .
CDR3 length: 15
V gene: TRBV12-5
D gene: .
J gene: TRBJ1-1

CDR3 DNA: TGTGCCACCAGCAGAGATAGAATCCCCGGGGCTGAAGCTTTCTTT
CDR3 protein: CATSRDRIPGAEAFF
clone size: .
CDR3 length: 15
V gene: TRBV15
D gene: .
J gene: TRBJ1-1

CDR3 DNA: TGCGCCAGCAGCCAAGGGTCGGAGCAGTACTTC
CDR3 protein: CASSQGSEQYF
clone size: .
CDR3 length: 11
V gene: TRBV4-1
D gene: .
J gene: TRBJ2-7

CDR3 DNA: TGCGCCAGCAGCCAAGATTACTCTCGCGGAAACAATGAGCAGTTCTTC
CDR3 protein: CASSQDYSRGNNEQFF
clone size: .
CDR3 length: 16
V gene: TRBV4-1
D gene: .
J gene: TRBJ2-1

CDR3 DNA: TGCGCCAGCAGGTTCGGACTAGCGGGGGGGCTCGATACGCAGTATTTT
CDR3 protein: CASRFGLAGGLDTQYF
clone size: few
CDR3 length: 16
V gene: TRBV4-1
D gene: TRBD2
J gene: TRBJ2-3

CDR3 DNA: TGTGCCAGTAGTATCCAGGGAAACACTGAAGCTTTCTTT
CDR3 protein: CASSIQGNTEAFF
clone size: .
CDR3 length: 13
V gene: TRBV19
D gene: .
J gene: TRBJ1-1

CDR3 DNA: TGTGCCAGCGGAGAAACAGGGTTCGGTGAAAAACTGTTTTTT
CDR3 protein: CASGETGFGEKLFF
clone size: .
CDR3 length: 14
V gene: TRBV7-9
D gene: .
J gene: TRBJ1-4

CDR3 DNA: TGTGCCAGCAGCCATCCGGGGGGGCGCACCTACAATGAGCAGTTCTTC
CDR3 protein: CASSHPGGRTYNEQFF
clone size: .
CDR3 length: 16
V gene: TRBV7-2
D gene: TRBD2
J gene: TRBJ2-1

CDR3 DNA: TGTGCTAGTGGACGTGGACTAGCGGTACTAAGTGAGCAGTTCTTC
CDR3 protein: CASGRGLAVLSEQFF
clone size: .
CDR3 length: 15
V gene: TRBV12-5
D gene: TRBD2
J gene: TRBJ2-1

CDR3 DNA: TGCAGTGCTAGTCCTACCCGAGCTAACTATGGCTACACCTTC
CDR3 protein: CSASPTRANYGYTF
clone size: .
CDR3 length: 14
V gene: TRBV20-1
D gene: .
J gene: TRBJ1-2

CDR3 DNA: TGTGCCAGCAGGCGGACTAGCGGGTACGAGCAGTACTTC
CDR3 protein: CASRRTSGYEQYF
clone size: .
CDR3 length: 13
V gene: TRBV12-3/TRBV12-4
D gene: TRBD2
J gene: TRBJ2-7

CDR3 DNA: TGTGCCAGCAGCCCCGGGGACGTAAACCACTATGGCTACACCTTC
CDR3 protein: CASSPGDVNHYGYTF
clone size: many
CDR3 length: 15
V gene: TRBV9
D gene: .
J gene: TRBJ1-2

CDR3 DNA: TGTGCCAGTAGTTACGGGACAGGGTTTAATCAGCCCCAGCATTTT
CDR3 protein: CASSYGTGFNQPQHF
clone size: .
CDR3 length: 15
V gene: TRBV19
D gene: TRBD1
J gene: TRBJ1-5

CDR3 DNA: TGTGCCAGTAGTAGGCCCACAGGGAGGAACACTGAAGCTTTCTTT
CDR3 protein: CASSRPTGRNTEAFF
clone size: once
CDR3 length: 15
V gene: TRBV19
D gene: .
J gene: TRBJ1-1

CDR3 DNA: TGTGCCAGCAGCCAAGCGAAGGGACTTACTTTT
CDR3 protein: CASSQAKGLTF
clone size: .
CDR3 length: 11
V gene: TRBV3-1/TRBV3-2
D gene: .
J gene: TRBJ1-4

CDR3 DNA: TGTGCCAGCAGCCCACGAGCGGGGGGACAAGAGACCCAGTACTTC
CDR3 protein: CASSPRAGGQETQYF
clone size: .
CDR3 length: 15
V gene: TRBV7-2
D gene: TRBD2
J gene: TRBJ2-5

CDR3 DNA: TGTGCCAGCAGCCAAGGCGCGGGGGACATATACGAGCAGTACTTC
CDR3 protein: CASSQGAGDIYEQYF
clone size: .
CDR3 length: 15
V gene: TRBV4-2
D gene: .
J gene: TRBJ2-7

CDR3 DNA: TGTGCCAGCAGCTCACAGGGTTCGGACGAGCAGTACTTC
CDR3 protein: CASSSQGSDEQYF
clone size: .
CDR3 length: 13
V gene: TRBV5-4
D gene: .
J gene: TRBJ2-7

CDR3 DNA: TGTGCCAGCAGTGAAACGGGAGGTACCGGGGAGCTGTTTTTT
CDR3 protein: CASSETGGTGELFF
clone size: .
CDR3 length: 14
V gene: TRBV6-1
D gene: TRBD2
J gene: TRBJ2-2

CDR3 DNA: TGCGCCAGCAGCCAAGATTACAGGAGCAATGAGCAGTTCTTC
CDR3 protein: CASSQDYRSNEQFF
clone size: .
CDR3 length: 14
V gene: TRBV4-1
D gene: .
J gene: TRBJ2-1

CDR3 DNA: TGTGCCAGCAGTGTTAGGGGGCTCGACTATGGCTACACCTTC
CDR3 protein: CASSVRGLDYGYTF
clone size: .
CDR3 length: 14
V gene: TRBV2
D gene: TRBD1
J gene: TRBJ1-2

CDR3 DNA: TGTGCCAGCAGCTTTATTGTCGATGGGTCACCCCTCCACTTT
CDR3 protein: CASSFIVDGSPLHF
clone size: few
CDR3 length: 14
V gene: TRBV7-9
D gene: .
J gene: TRBJ1-6

CDR3 DNA: TGCGCCAGCAGCGAAGATAGCGGGGGCGACTACAATGAGCAGTTCTTC
CDR3 protein: CASSEDSGGDYNEQFF
clone size: .
CDR3 length: 16
V gene: TRBV4-1
D gene: TRBD2
J gene: TRBJ2-1

CDR3 DNA: TGTGCCAGCAGCTCAGTGGAGTTGAGGAACAGCGGACGTGGCTACACCTTC
CDR3 protein: CASSSVELRNSGRGYTF
clone size: .
CDR3 length: 17
V gene: TRBV13
D gene: .
J gene: TRBJ1-2

CDR3 DNA: TGTGCCAGCAGCTTAAGGGGGGAGGAGCAGTTCTTC
CDR3 protein: CASSLRGEEQFF
clone size: .
CDR3 length: 12
V gene: TRBV7-9
D gene: .
J gene: TRBJ2-1